The clone carrying this T cell receptor (beta chain) has just one count. The target antigen is unknown. Other DNA sequences in the same sample also yield this CDR3. CDR1 is SGHRS and CDR2 is YFSETQ in the germline V gene. With 0 bases removed from V and 5 bases from J, the gap between germline ends came to 1 base. CDR3 length: 11 residues. Extraction of RNA preceded its reverse transcription into cDNA, which served as the sequencing template. Data came from immunoSEQ multiplex PCR; TCRdb stores just in-frame clones and leaves some out. The data contain more than 200,000 clones, roughly two thirds of them seen just once; the ten biggest clones take up approximately 1.2%. Samples from alopecia areata patients were lesional scalp punch biopsies and peripheral blood. The source of the sample is a study of CD8+ T cells in alopecia areata. Study-wide results and caveats: Elevated clonality characterized lesional scalp relative to normal scalp, particularly in alopecia totalis/universalis.

V is TRBV5-1 and J is TRBJ2-3, with unresolved D. The TCR comes from a human donor with alopecia areata. The sequences come from CD4+ T cells sorted from blood, collected at week 0. The CDR3 region is CASSLGDTQYF. The CDR3 DNA is TGCGCCAGCAGCTTGGGAGATACGCAGTATTTT.